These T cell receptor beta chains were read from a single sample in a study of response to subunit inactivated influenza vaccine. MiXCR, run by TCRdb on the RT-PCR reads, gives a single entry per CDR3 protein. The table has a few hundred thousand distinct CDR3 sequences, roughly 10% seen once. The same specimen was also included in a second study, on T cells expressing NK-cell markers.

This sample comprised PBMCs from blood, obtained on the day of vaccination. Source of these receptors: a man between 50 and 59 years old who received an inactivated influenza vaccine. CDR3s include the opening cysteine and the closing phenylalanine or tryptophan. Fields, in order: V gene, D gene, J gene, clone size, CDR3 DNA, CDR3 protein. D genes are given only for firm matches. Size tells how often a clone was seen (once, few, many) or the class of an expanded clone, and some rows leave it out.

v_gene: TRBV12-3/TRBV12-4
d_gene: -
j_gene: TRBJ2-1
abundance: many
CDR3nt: TGTGCCAGCAGTTTTCGGGAATACAATGAGCAGTTCTTC
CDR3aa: CASSFREYNEQFF

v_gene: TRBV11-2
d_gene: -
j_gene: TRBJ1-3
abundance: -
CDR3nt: TGTGCCAGCAGCTTAGGTTACAGCTCTGGAAACACCATATATTTT
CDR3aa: CASSLGYSSGNTIYF

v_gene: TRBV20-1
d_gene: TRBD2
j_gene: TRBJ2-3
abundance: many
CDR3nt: TGCAGTGCTGAGGCCCAGGGTGGCGGGGGAAGCACAGATACGCAGTATTTT
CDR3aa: CSAEAQGGGGSTDTQYF

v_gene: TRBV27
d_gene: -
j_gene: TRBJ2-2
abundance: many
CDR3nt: TGTGCCAGCAAGGTCGTTTGGTCCGCCCCCGGGGAGCTGTTTTTT
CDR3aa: CASKVVWSAPGELFF

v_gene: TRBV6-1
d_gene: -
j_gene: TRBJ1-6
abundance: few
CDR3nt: TGTGCCAGCAATAGCGGGGGGTCCTCCTATAATTCACCCCTCCACTTT
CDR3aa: CASNSGGSSYNSPLHF

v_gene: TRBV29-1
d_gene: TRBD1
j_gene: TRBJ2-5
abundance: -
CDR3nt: TGCAGCGCAGACAGGGGAGATCGGGGAGAGACCCAGTACTTC
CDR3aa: CSADRGDRGETQYF

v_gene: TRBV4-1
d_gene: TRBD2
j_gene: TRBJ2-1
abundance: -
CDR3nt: TGCGCCAGCAGCCGACAGCGGGGGGGCTACAATGAGCAGTTCTTC
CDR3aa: CASSRQRGGYNEQFF

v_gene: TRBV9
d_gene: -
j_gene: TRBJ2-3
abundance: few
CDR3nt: TGTGCCAGCAGCCCACAGGGGGGGGGGAGCACGCAGTATTTT
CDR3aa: CASSPQGGGSTQYF

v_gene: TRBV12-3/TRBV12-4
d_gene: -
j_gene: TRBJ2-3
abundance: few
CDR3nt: TGTGCCAGCAGTTACTTTATAACAGGCACAGATACGCAGTATTTT
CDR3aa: CASSYFITGTDTQYF

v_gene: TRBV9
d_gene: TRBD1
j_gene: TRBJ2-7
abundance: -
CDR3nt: TGTGCCAGCAGCGTAGACACGGACAGGGCCGGCGAGCAGTACTTC
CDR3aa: CASSVDTDRAGEQYF

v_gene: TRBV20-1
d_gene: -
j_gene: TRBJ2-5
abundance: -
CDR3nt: TGCAGTGCTAGAGATGGCGGGGGCGCAGGGGAGACCCAGTACTTC
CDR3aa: CSARDGGGAGETQYF

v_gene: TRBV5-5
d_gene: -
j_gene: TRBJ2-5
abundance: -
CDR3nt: TGTGCCAGCAGCTTGGCCGTAGGGGGGAGTGGTGGAGAGACCCAGTACTTC
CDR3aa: CASSLAVGGSGGETQYF

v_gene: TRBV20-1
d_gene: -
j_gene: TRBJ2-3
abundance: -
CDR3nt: TGCAGTGCTAGAGATAGACAGAACACAGATACGCAGTATTTT
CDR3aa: CSARDRQNTDTQYF

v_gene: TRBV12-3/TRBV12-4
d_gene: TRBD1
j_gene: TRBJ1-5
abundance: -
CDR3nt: TGTGCCAGCAGAGACAGGGACTGGGAGCAGCCCCAGCATTTT
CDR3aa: CASRDRDWEQPQHF

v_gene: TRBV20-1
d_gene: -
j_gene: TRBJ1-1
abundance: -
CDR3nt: TGCAGTGCTAGAGTGTGGAGATCTGAAGCTTTCTTT
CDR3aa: CSARVWRSEAFF

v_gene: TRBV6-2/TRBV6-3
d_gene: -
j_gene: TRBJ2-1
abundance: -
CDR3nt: TGTGCCAGCAGTAAGCGGACTTTCAGTGAGCAGTTCTTC
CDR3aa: CASSKRTFSEQFF

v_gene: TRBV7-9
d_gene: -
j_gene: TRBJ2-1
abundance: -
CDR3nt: TGTGCCAGCAGCCCCCGACAGGGGAGGGACAATGAGCAGTTCTTC
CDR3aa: CASSPRQGRDNEQFF

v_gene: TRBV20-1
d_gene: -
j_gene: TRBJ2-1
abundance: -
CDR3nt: TGCAGCGTGGACTCATTTTCCAATCAGTTCTTC
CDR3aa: CSVDSFSNQFF

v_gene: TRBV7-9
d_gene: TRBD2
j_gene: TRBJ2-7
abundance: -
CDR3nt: TGTGCCAGCAGCTTTCGGGAGGCCATCTACGAGCAGTACTTC
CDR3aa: CASSFREAIYEQYF

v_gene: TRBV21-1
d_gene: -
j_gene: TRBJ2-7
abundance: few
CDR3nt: TGTGCCAGCAGCGGGACTAGCGGGGGGACCTACGAGCAGTACTTC
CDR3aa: CASSGTSGGTYEQYF

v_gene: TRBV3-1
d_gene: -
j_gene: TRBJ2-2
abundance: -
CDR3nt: TGTGCCAGCAGCCAAGATTTGGAGACGAACACCGGGGAGCTGTTTTTT
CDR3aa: CASSQDLETNTGELFF

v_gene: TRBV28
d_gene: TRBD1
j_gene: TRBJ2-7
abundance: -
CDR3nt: TGTGCCAGCAGCGCAACCGGGACAGGGGGCTTCTACGAGCAGTACTTC
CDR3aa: CASSATGTGGFYEQYF

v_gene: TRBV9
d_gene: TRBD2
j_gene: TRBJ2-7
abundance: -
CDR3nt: TGTGCCAGCAGCCCCCTCTCGAGCGGGAGGTTGCCCTACGAGCAGTACTTC
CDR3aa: CASSPLSSGRLPYEQYF

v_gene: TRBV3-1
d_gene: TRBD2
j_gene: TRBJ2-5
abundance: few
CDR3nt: TGTGCCAGCAGCCAAGGTAGCGGGGGCCCCAGGGAGACCCAGTACTTC
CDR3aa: CASSQGSGGPRETQYF

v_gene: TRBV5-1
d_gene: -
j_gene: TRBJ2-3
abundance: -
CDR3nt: TGCGCCAGCAGCCAATCTAGGTGGGAGCGTCGGACAGATACGCAGTATTTT
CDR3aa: CASSQSRWERRTDTQYF

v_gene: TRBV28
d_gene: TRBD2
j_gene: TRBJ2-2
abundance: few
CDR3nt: TGTGCCAGCAGTTTGCTAGCGGGAGGGGGGAACACCGGGGAGCTGTTTTTT
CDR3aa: CASSLLAGGGNTGELFF

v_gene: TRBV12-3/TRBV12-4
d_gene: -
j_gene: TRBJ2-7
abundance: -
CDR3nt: TGTGCCAGCAGTTTAAGGTCGGGAGCCAGCTCCTACGAGCAGTACTTC
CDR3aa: CASSLRSGASSYEQYF

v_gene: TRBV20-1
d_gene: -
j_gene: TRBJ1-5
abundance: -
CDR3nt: TGCAGTGCTAGTAAACAGGGTAGGATTCAGCCCCAGCATTTT
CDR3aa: CSASKQGRIQPQHF

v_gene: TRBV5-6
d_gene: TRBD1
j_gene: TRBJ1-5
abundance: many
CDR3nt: TGTGCCAGCAGTAAGGACAGGGGGGCAAATCAGCCCCAGCATTTT
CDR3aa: CASSKDRGANQPQHF

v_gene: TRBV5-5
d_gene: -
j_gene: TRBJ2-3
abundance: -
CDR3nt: TGTGCCAGCAGCTTGCGGTATGCCGAAGATACGCAGTATTTT
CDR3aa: CASSLRYAEDTQYF

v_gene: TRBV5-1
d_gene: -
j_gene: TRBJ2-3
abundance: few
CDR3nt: TGCGCCAGCAGCACCCCGGCCAGGGGCAACACCTCGCTCACAGATACGCAGTATTTT
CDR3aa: CASSTPARGNTSLTDTQYF

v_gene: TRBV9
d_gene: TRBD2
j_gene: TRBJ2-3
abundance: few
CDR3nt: TGTGCCAGCAGCGTAGGAGCGCCGAGCGGGAGGTTAGATACGCAGTATTTT
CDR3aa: CASSVGAPSGRLDTQYF

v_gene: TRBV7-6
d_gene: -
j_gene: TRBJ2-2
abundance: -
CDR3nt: TGTGCCAGCAGCTTAGTTTTTAGGGACCCGAAGAACACCGGGGAGCTGTTTTTT
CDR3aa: CASSLVFRDPKNTGELFF

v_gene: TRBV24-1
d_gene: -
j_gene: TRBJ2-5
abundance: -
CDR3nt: TGTGCCACCAGTGAGCAAGAGACCCAGTACTTC
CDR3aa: CATSEQETQYF

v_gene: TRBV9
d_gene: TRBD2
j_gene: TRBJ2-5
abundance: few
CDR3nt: TGTGCCAGCAGCGATTTCCGACTAGCGGGGGATCAAGAGACCCAGTACTTC
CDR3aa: CASSDFRLAGDQETQYF

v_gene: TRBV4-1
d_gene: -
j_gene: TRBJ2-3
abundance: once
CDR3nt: TGCGCCAGCAGCCGTCTGACCTCTTGGGTCTCGGCAGATACGCAGTATTTT
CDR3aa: CASSRLTSWVSADTQYF

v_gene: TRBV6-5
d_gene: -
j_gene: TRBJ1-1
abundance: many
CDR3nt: TGTGCCAGCAGTTACTCTAAGACCCCCAGAGGCACTGAAGCTTTCTTT
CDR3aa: CASSYSKTPRGTEAFF

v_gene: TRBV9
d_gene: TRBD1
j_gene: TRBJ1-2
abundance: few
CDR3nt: TGTGCCAGCAGCGCGGGACAGCAGTATGGCTACACCTTC
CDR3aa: CASSAGQQYGYTF

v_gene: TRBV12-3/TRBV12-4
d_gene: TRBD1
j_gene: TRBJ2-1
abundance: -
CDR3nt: TGTGCCAGCAGTTTCATGACAGGGAGCGATGAGCAGTTCTTC
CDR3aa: CASSFMTGSDEQFF